This T cell receptor beta chain was retrieved from a study of blood T cell repertoires in COVID-19. Across the whole study: Some COVID-19 samples were acute and others convalescent; all came from the United States, Italy and Spain. PBMCs, B-cell-depleted T cells, or T cells provided the cDNA or gDNA that made up the material.

The ends lost 4 bases at V and 9 bases at J; junction bases unmatched: 8. Germline V CDR1 and CDR2: SGHDN, FVKESK. This CDR3 has 15 amino acids. Original analysis: Amplification with reference gene primers provided the estimates of nucleated cell counts. Using immunoSEQ multiplex PCR, the repertoire was profiled, and TCRdb retains in-frame clones only, with some absent. The V and J calls and the clone size are those of that table, but D and trimming were determined from the DNA. The sample contains about 270,000 clones, approximately 82% of which appear only once. The table lists this clone with a few counts.

The chain links TRBV14 to TRBJ1-6; TRBD1 matches 8 bases. The TCR originated in a woman younger than 30 with acute or convalescent COVID-19. Input material: peripheral blood. CDR3 sequence reads: CASSLQTGVGSPLHF. As DNA, the CDR3 is TGTGCCAGCAGCCTACAGACAGGGGTTGGTTCACCCCTCCACTTT.